Listed below are T cell receptor beta chains from one sample, sequenced in a study of PD-1 blockade in classical Hodgkin lymphoma. Libraries were prepared by immunoSEQ multiplex PCR; TCRdb keeps only in-frame clonotypes and omits some of them. Of some 17,000 clones in the sample, roughly 80% are singletons; the top ten hold 1%. The material was CD4+ T cells from blood, obtained at baseline. The receptors derive from a human donor with classical Hodgkin lymphoma. Both conserved end residues are part of each CDR3. The D gene is left open where the match is weak. Expanded clones get a size class; other rows say once, few or many, or leave the size out.

clone size,V gene,D gene,J gene,CDR3 protein,CDR3 DNA
-,TRBV6-4,-,TRBJ1-2,CASSDSAGNYGYTF,TGTGCCAGCAGTGACTCCGCCGGAAACTATGGCTACACCTTC
-,TRBV6-5,TRBD1,TRBJ1-2,CASTRTGREGGYTF,TGTGCCAGCACCCGGACAGGAAGGGAGGGTGGCTACACCTTC
-,TRBV18,TRBD1,TRBJ1-1,CASAQGVNTEAFF,TGTGCCAGCGCACAGGGGGTGAACACTGAAGCTTTCTTT
-,TRBV5-4,TRBD2,TRBJ2-1,CASSGASGVLIFQEQFF,TGTGCCAGCTCTGGGGCTAGCGGGGTCTTAATATTCCAGGAGCAGTTCTTC
-,TRBV28,-,TRBJ2-7,CASSLGGREQYF,TGTGCCAGCAGTTTAGGCGGAAGAGAGCAGTACTTC
-,TRBV5-1,TRBD2,TRBJ2-5,CASSLGLAGGRETQYF,TGCGCCAGCAGCCTAGGACTAGCGGGAGGTCGGGAGACCCAGTACTTC
-,TRBV6-5,-,TRBJ1-2,CASRGLNYGYTF,TGTGCCAGCCGCGGGTTGAACTATGGCTACACCTTC
-,TRBV7-2,-,TRBJ2-7,CASSPGGYEQYF,TGTGCCAGCAGCCCAGGGGGGTACGAGCAGTACTTC
-,TRBV5-1,-,TRBJ2-5,CASSFQETQYF,TGCGCCAGCAGCTTCCAAGAGACCCAGTACTTC
-,TRBV5-4,-,TRBJ2-1,CASSFFGGNEQFF,TGTGCCAGCAGCTTCTTTGGGGGGAATGAGCAGTTCTTC
-,TRBV10-2,-,TRBJ1-1,CASISLRGGGNTEAFF,TGCGCCAGCATCTCCCTGAGGGGGGGAGGGAACACTGAAGCTTTCTTT
-,TRBV6-6,-,TRBJ1-4,CASSQSRKLFF,TGTGCCAGCAGTCAATCCCGGAAACTGTTTTTT
-,TRBV5-5,-,TRBJ1-3,CASSISGNTIYF,TGTGCCAGCTCCATCTCTGGAAACACCATATATTTT
-,TRBV28,TRBD1,TRBJ1-5,CASGQGYQPQHF,TGTGCCAGCGGACAGGGTTATCAGCCCCAGCATTTT
-,TRBV5-1,TRBD1,TRBJ2-7,CASRFGQGQRSYEQYF,TGCGCCAGCAGATTTGGACAGGGCCAGCGGTCCTACGAGCAGTACTTC
-,TRBV30,TRBD2,TRBJ2-7,CAWSAGRVTYEQYF,TGTGCCTGGAGTGCCGGGAGGGTAACCTACGAGCAGTACTTC
-,TRBV5-4,-,TRBJ2-1,CASSSTARYNEQFF,TGTGCCAGCAGCTCTACAGCTAGGTACAATGAGCAGTTCTTC
once,TRBV6-1,-,TRBJ2-1,CASRMGGPSYNEQFF,TGTGCCAGCCGGATGGGGGGCCCCTCCTACAATGAGCAGTTCTTC
-,TRBV7-2,TRBD2,TRBJ2-5,CASSLVTSGGWETQYF,TGTGCCAGCAGCTTAGTGACTAGCGGGGGCTGGGAGACCCAGTACTTC
once,TRBV6-5,-,TRBJ1-6,CASSSLGTAQFTLHF,TGTGCCAGCAGTTCGCTCGGGACTGCCCAATTTACCCTCCACTTT
once,TRBV9,TRBD2,TRBJ2-1,CASSVLAGSYNEQFF,TGTGCCAGCAGCGTACTAGCGGGCTCCTACAATGAGCAGTTCTTC
-,TRBV7-2,-,TRBJ2-7,CASSLAGSPYEQYF,TGTGCCAGCAGCTTGGCAGGGAGTCCCTACGAGCAGTACTTC
once,TRBV19,-,TRBJ1-2,CASSIAVGVSYGYTF,TGTGCCAGTAGTATCGCCGTTGGGGTTTCCTATGGCTACACCTTC
-,TRBV7-9,-,TRBJ2-3,CASRYGTTDTQYF,TGTGCCAGCAGATACGGGACAACAGATACGCAGTATTTT
-,TRBV5-4,TRBD2,TRBJ2-3,CASSAWTSGPDTQYF,TGTGCCAGCAGCGCCTGGACTAGCGGGCCAGATACGCAGTATTTT
-,TRBV10-3,-,TRBJ1-2,CAISGNREANYGYTF,TGTGCCATCAGTGGTAACAGGGAGGCGAACTATGGCTACACCTTC
-,TRBV6-1,-,TRBJ2-7,CASSEVQILAYEQYF,TGTGCCAGCAGTGAAGTCCAAATCCTTGCCTACGAGCAGTACTTC
-,TRBV9,-,TRBJ2-1,CASSILSGFYNEQFF,TGTGCCAGCAGCATACTCTCCGGGTTCTACAATGAGCAGTTCTTC
-,TRBV5-4,-,TRBJ2-7,CASREQGNPYEQYF,TGTGCCAGCAGGGAACAGGGTAACCCCTACGAGCAGTACTTC
few,TRBV6-1,-,TRBJ2-7,CATQLDSSYEQYF,TGTGCCACCCAGTTAGACAGCTCCTACGAGCAGTACTTC
-,TRBV19,-,TRBJ2-3,CASSRRGSGPTDTQYF,TGTGCCAGTAGTAGGAGGGGGTCAGGACCCACAGATACGCAGTATTTT